The TCR beta chain described here comes from a study of blood T cell repertoires in COVID-19. Study at large: Collection of acute and convalescent COVID-19 samples took place in the United States, Italy and Spain. In each case, the material was cDNA or gDNA derived from T cells, B-cell-depleted T cells, or PBMCs.

The authors' processing: The authors estimated nucleated cell counts from reference gene primer amplification. Clones were sequenced by immunoSEQ multiplex PCR, and TCRdb holds only the in-frame ones, with some missing. Clonal size and the V and J genes are those of that table, whereas D and trimming came from the DNA. This table holds some 200,000 clones, around 84% found once. Deletions cut 11 bases from V and 1 base from J, with 14 bases between. CDR3 length: 13 amino acids. Germline lookup yields CDR1 LNHDA and CDR2 SQIVND (reference sequence). V usage is TRBV19 and J usage is TRBJ1-1; D uncertain. Sequencing used peripheral blood. The TCR originated in an older woman with COVID-19, enrolled during active disease. CDR3 amino acids: CAVSGVGNTEAFF. The CDR3 DNA is TGTGCCGTTTCCGGGGTCGGGAACACTGAAGCTTTCTTT.